This T cell receptor (beta chain) comes out of a study of blood T cell repertoires in COVID-19 (dated by TCRdb to 2020 to 2022). Background for the entire study: Samples covering the acute and convalescent phases of COVID-19 were provided by collaborators in the United States, Italy and Spain. The material from the prospective study consisted of cDNA or gDNA derived from T cells, B-cell-depleted T cells, or PBMCs. Deeply sampled blood TCRbeta repertoires from subjects exposed to, actively infected with, or recovered from COVID-19 were included in the dataset. The repertoires were made available in a free public database intended to serve as a resource for research on the immune response to SARS-CoV-2. Samples were obtained from the ongoing ImmuneRACE study (first 160 participants) and from 950 to 1,500 subjects provided by 6 global collaborators. A de-identified subject ID, COVID-19 status, age in years and sex were almost always included in the sample metadata. Where available, HLA class I and class II types were taken from metadata supplied by the sample provider and were not determined by assay-based typing. Paper-wide results and their limitations: The amount of clinical and demographic metadata varied by source and participant and was provided uncurated.

In the case of this clone: Its target antigen remains unknown. It has no much larger one-base neighbor in the sample; base qualities were not kept.

Enrolling through a virtual design, the prospective study's participants ranged in age from about 18 to 89 years and lived across 24 United States geographic areas. In the prospective study, participants were assigned to cohorts based on the clinical history participants reported in a screening survey and a study questionnaire. For ImmuneRACE Cohort 3, a participant was defined as recovered based on two consecutive negative NP/OP PCR tests, clearance by a healthcare professional, or resolution of symptoms. Each participant in the prospective study had whole blood, serum and a nasopharyngeal or oropharyngeal swab collected by mobile phlebotomists. Participants in the prospective study had the option to provide additional blood draws and questionnaires over a 2-month period. Before DNA extraction, prospective study blood samples were shipped either frozen or at room temperature. The immunoSEQ Assay, a bias-controlled multiplex PCR, was used to amplify TCRbeta CDR3 regions from genomic DNA. As for how the authors treated the data: The number of nucleated cells in each sample was estimated by amplification of reference gene primers within the assay. To quantify the absolute abundance of each unique TCRbeta CDR3 rearrangement, sequence reads were collapsed and filtered. Productive Simpson clonality was computed per sample as the square root of Simpson's diversity index over productive rearrangements. Drawn from immuneACCESS, this table holds only the in-frame rearrangements with V and J called that TCRdb kept. Clones are partly lost; checked studies trace under half to an unresolved V gene and leave the rest unexplained. V, J and clone size are those of that table, while D and trimming were read from the DNA. This sample comprises approximately 330,000 clones, approximately 89% of them detected only once. More than 9% of the sample is held by the ten biggest clonotypes.

The CDR3 starts with the cysteine, ends with the phenylalanine, and has 16 residues. Only the CDR3 DNA is retained, 48 bases long and in frame from the first base. Via the germline V gene, CDR1 is MDHEN and CDR2 SYDVKM. Compared with germline, V lacks 6 bases and J lacks 4 bases; bases without a gene match: 11. This TCR came from a woman aged 25 to 45 who had recovered from COVID-19. The V gene is TRBV28 and the J gene is TRBJ1-2; 10 bases in the junction line up with TRBD1. The sequenced sample was PBMCs or T cells enriched from blood (not recorded which). The nucleotides read TGTGCCAGCAGCACGACAGGGGGCCCACCAAGCTATGGCTACACCTTC. It specifies CASSTTGGPPSYGYTF.